This T cell receptor (beta chain) was captured in a study of T cells in localized non-small cell lung cancer. There are 11 residues in the CDR3. CDR1 and CDR2 from the germline V gene are MNHNY and SVGAGI (reference sequence). With 10 bases removed from V and 5 bases from J, the gap between germline ends came to 11 bases. The protocol was immunoSEQ multiplex PCR, while the TCRdb copy is restricted to in-frame clones and leaves out a portion. The sample yields about 92,000 clones, roughly 90% seen once. General observations from the study: Adjacent lung tissue had a median approximately 61 of the top 100 clones found in the tumor. Increased T cell density in blood showed an association with longer overall survival. Among the tissues sampled, uninvolved adjacent lung had the highest T cell clonality, above tumor. Heterogeneity stays possible, as sequencing covered only one tumor region.

Points on this clone: The target antigen is unknown.

The chain joins TRBV6-6 to TRBJ1-1; D not certain. The sequence was obtained from a woman aged 35-75 years with stage II squamous cell lung carcinoma. The sequences come from PBMCs, collected before any cancer treatment. The DNA of the CDR3 is TGTGCCACCAATCCGGGGACTGAAGCTTTCTTT. Its translation: CATNPGTEAFF.